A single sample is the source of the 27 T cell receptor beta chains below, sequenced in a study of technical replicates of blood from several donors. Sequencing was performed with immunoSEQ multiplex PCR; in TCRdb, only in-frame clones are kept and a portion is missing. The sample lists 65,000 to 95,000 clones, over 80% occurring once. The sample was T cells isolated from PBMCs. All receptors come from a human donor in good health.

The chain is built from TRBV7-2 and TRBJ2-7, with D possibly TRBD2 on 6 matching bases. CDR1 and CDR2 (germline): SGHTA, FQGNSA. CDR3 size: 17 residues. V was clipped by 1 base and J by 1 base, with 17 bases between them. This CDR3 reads CASSLEGTELHSYEQYF. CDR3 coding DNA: TGTGCCAGCAGCTTAGAAGGGACTGAACTCCATTCCTACGAGCAGTACTTC.

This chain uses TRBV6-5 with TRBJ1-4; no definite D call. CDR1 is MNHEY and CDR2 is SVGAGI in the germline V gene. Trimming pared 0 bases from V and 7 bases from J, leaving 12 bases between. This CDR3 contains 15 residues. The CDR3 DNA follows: TGTGCCAGCAGTTACTCCGTGTCGGGAGGTGAAAAACTGTTTTTT. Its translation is CASSYSVSGGEKLFF.

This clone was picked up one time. CDR3: CASTQVPNTGELFF. CDR3 DNA sequence: TGTGCCTCCACACAGGTTCCGAACACCGGGGAGCTGTTTTTT. V gene TRBV19 combines with J gene TRBJ2-2; possible D gene TRBD1, 5 bases. The CDR3 consists of 14 residues. The germline V and J ends were trimmed by 11 bases and 0 bases, with 13 bases remaining between them. Germline lookup yields CDR1 LNHDA and CDR2 SQIVND (reference sequence).

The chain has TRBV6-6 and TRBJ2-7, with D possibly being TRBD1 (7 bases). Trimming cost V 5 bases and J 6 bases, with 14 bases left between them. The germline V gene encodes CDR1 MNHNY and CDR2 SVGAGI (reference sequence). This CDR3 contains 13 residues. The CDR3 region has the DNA TGTGCCAGCAGTCGCGACAGGGACTCCGAGCAGTACTTC. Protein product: CASSRDRDSEQYF.

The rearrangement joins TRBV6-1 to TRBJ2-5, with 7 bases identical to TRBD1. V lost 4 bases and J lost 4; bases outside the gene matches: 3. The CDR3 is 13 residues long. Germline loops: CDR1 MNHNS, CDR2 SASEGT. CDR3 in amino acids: CASSVDRVETQYF. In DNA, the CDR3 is TGTGCCAGCAGTGTAGACAGGGTAGAGACCCAGTACTTC.

This CDR3 reads CASSLEGQGAPYGYTF. The CDR3 coding sequence is TGTGCCAGCAGCTTGGAGGGACAGGGGGCGCCTTATGGCTACACCTTC. This sequence joins TRBV5-5 and TRBJ1-2; 12 bases fit TRBD1. Germline-derived CDR1 and CDR2 are SGHKS and YYEKEE (reference sequence). The CDR3 contains 16 residues. The trim removed 0 bases at V and 5 bases at J, leaving 5 bases unmatched.

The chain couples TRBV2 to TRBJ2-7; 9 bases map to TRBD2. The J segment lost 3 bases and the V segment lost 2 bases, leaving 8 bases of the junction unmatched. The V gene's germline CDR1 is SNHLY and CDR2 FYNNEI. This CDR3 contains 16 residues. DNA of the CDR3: TGTGCCAGCAGTGAAACTGCGGGAGGGCTTCTCTACGAGCAGTACTTC. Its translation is CASSETAGGLLYEQYF.

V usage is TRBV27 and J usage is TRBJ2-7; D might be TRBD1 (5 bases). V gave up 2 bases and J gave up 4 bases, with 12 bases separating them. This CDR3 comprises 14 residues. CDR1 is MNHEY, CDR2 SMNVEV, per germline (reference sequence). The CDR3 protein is CASSLDGALYEQYF. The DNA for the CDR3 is TGTGCCAGCAGTTTAGATGGGGCCTTATACGAGCAGTACTTC.

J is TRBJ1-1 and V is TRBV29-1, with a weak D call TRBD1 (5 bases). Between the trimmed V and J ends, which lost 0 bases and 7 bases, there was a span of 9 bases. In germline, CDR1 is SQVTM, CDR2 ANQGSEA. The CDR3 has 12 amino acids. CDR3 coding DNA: TGCAGCGTTGAAGACGCGCAGGGTGAAGCTTTCTTT. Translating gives CSVEDAQGEAFF.

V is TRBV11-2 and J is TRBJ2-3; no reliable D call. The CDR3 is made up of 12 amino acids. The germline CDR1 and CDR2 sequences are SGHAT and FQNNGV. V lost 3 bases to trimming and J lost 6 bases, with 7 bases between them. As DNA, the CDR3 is TGTGCCAGCAGCTTCGGAGCCGATACGCAGTATTTT. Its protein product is CASSFGADTQYF.

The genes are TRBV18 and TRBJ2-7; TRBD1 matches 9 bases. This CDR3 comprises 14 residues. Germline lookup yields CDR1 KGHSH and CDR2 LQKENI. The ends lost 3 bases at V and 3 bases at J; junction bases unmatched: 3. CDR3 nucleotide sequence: TGTGCCAGCTCACCCCCGGGACAGGGCTACGAGCAGTACTTC. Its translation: CASSPPGQGYEQYF.

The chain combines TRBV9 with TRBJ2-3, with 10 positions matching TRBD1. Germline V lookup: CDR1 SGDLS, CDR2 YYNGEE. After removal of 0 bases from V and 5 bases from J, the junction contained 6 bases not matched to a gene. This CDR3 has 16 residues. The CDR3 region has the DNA TGTGCCAGCAGCGTAGGCGGGACAGGGGTAGGAGATACGCAGTATTTT. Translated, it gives CASSVGGTGVGDTQYF.

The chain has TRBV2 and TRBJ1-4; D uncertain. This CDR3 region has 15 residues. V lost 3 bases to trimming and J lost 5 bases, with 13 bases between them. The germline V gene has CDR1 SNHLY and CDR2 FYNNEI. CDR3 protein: CASSDSAIGNEKLFF. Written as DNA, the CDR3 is TGTGCCAGCAGTGACAGTGCCATCGGGAATGAAAAACTGTTTTTT.

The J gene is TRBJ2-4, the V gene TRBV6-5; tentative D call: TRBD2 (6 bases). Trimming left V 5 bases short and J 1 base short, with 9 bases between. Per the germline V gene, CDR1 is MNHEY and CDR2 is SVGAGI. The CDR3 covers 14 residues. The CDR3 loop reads CASSRGTAKNIQYF. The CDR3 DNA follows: TGTGCCAGCAGTCGCGGGACGGCCAAAAACATTCAGTACTTC.

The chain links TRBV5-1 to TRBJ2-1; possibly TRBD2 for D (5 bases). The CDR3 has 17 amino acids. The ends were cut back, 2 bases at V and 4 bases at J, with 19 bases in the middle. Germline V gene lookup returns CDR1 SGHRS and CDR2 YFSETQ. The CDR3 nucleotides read TGCGCCAGCAGCTTTCGGTCTTTTTTCGGGATTTACAATGAGCAGTTCTTC. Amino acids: CASSFRSFFGIYNEQFF.

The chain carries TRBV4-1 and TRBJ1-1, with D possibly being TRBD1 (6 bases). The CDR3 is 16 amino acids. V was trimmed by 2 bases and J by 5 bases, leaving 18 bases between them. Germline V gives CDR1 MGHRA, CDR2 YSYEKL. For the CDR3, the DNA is TGCGCCAGCAGCCAAATTTCTATGGGGCAGGGGACTGAAGCTTTCTTT. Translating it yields CASSQISMGQGTEAFF.

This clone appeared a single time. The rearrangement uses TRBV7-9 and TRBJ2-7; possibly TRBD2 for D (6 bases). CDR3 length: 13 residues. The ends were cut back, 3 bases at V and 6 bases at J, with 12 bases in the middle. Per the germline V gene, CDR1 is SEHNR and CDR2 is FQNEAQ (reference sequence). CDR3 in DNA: TGTGCCAGCAGCTTGCCCCCCGGGGGCGAGCAGTACTTC. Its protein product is CASSLPPGGEQYF.

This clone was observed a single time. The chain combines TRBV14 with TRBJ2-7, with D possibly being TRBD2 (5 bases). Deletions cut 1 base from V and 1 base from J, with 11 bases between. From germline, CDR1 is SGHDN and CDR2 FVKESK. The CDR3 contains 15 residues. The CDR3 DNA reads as TGTGCCAGCAGCCAAGGAACGGGAAGGTCCTACGAGCAGTACTTC. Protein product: CASSQGTGRSYEQYF.

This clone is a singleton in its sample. The CDR3: CASSPWTGGDYGYTF. In DNA form, the CDR3 reads TGTGCCAGTAGTCCCTGGACAGGGGGGGACTATGGCTACACCTTC. The V call is TRBV19, the J call TRBJ1-2; 10 nucleotides match TRBD1. The CDR3 is made up of 15 amino acids. The V segment lost 5 bases and the J segment 3 bases; nucleotides outside the gene matches: 6. CDR1 LNHDA and CDR2 SQIVND come from the germline V gene (reference sequence).

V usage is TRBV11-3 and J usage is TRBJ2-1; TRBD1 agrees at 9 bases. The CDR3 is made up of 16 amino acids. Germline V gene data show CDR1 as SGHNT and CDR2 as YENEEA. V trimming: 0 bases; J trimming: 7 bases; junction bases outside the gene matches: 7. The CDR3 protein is CASSLDQGQGSNEQFF. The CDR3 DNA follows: TGTGCCAGCAGCTTAGATCAAGGACAGGGGTCAAATGAGCAGTTCTTC.

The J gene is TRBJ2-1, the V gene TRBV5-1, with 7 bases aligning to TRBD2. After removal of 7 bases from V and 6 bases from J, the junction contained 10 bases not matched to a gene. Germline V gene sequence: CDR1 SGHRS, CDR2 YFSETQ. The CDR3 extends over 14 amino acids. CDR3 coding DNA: TGCGCCAGCCAATCACCCGGGACTATCAATGAGCAGTTCTTC. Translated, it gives CASQSPGTINEQFF.

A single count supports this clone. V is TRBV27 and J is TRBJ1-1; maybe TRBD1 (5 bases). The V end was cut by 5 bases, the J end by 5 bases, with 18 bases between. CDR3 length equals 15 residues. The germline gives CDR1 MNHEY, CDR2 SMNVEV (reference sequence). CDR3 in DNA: TGTGCCAGCAGTCCTTCGTCTGGGGGAGGGACTGAAGCTTTCTTT. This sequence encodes CASSPSSGGGTEAFF.

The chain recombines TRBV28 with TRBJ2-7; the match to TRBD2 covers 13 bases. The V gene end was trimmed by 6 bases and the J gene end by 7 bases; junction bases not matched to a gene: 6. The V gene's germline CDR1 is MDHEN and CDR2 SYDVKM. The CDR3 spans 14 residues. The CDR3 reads CASSGLAGVREQYF. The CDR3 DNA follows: TGTGCCAGCAGCGGACTAGCGGGAGTCCGGGAGCAGTACTTC.

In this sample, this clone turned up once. The CDR3 DNA follows: TGTGCCAGCAGCTTGAGGGGGAACCCCTACGAGCAGTACTTC. It specifies CASSLRGNPYEQYF. J is TRBJ2-7 and V is TRBV11-3, with D possibly being TRBD1 (6 bases). The V end was cut by 3 bases, the J end by 2 bases, with 11 bases between. Germline V lookup: CDR1 SGHNT, CDR2 YENEEA. The CDR3 loop spans 14 amino acids.

This CDR3 is CASSSQGANTGELFF. In DNA, the CDR3 is TGTGCCAGCAGCTCACAGGGGGCGAACACCGGGGAGCTGTTTTTT. The genes are TRBV7-3 and TRBJ2-2; 8 nucleotides align to TRBD1. V shed 4 bases, J shed 0 bases, and the junction held 1 base outside the gene matches. The CDR3 totals 15 residues. Germline loops: CDR1 SGHTA, CDR2 FQGTGA.

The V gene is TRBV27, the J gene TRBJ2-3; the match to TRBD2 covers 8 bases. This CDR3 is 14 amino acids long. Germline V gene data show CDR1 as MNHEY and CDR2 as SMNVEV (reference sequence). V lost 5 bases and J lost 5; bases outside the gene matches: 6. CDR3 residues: CASSLTSGLDTQYF. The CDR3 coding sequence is TGTGCCAGCAGTCTAACTAGCGGTTTAGATACGCAGTATTTT.

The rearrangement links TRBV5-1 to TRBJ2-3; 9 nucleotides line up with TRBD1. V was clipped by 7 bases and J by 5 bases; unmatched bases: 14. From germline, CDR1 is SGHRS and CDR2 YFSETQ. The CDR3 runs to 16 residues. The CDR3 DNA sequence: TGCGCCAGCGCGAAGACAGGGGGAACCGCAAAAGATACGCAGTATTTT. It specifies CASAKTGGTAKDTQYF.